Below are 24 T cell receptor beta chains sequenced from a single sample in a study of blood T cell repertoires in COVID-19. The assay was immunoSEQ multiplex PCR, and TCRdb's table has in-frame clones only and misses some. The table records almost 200,000 clones, 70% to 90% of them present only once. The sequenced sample consisted of peripheral blood. Receptors were obtained from a man aged 60 to 69 with COVID-19, enrolled during active disease.

V and J are TRBV5-1 and TRBJ2-2; 9 bases match TRBD2. V lost 0 bases, J lost 6 bases, and 6 bases stayed unmatched. CDR3 length: 16 residues. Germline V gene data show CDR1 as SGHRS and CDR2 as YFSETQ. As DNA, the CDR3 is TGCGCCAGCAGCTTGGAGGCGGGAGGGCCCCCCGGGGAGCTGTTTTTT. Translation gives CASSLEAGGPPGELFF. Full variable domain (rest looked up from reference TRBV5-1 and TRBJ2-2): KAGVTQTPRYLIKTRGQQVTLSCSPISGHRSVSWYQQTPGQGLQFLFEYFSETQRNKGNFPGRFSGRQFSNSRSEMNVSTLELGDSALYLCASSLEAGGPPGELFFGEGSRLTVL.

V usage is TRBV6-5 and J usage is TRBJ1-2; possibly TRBD1 for D (5 bases). V was cut by 4 bases and J by 6 bases, with 12 bases left in between. This CDR3 spans 13 amino acids. Looked up from germline, CDR1 is MNHEY and CDR2 is SVGAGI. Here the CDR3 DNA reads TGTGCCAGCAGTTTGGACACCCGAGATGGCTACACCTTC. This codes for CASSLDTRDGYTF.

This clone has just a few counts. The J gene is TRBJ2-1, the V gene TRBV18, with D unresolved. The length of the CDR3 is 14 residues. Germline-derived CDR1 and CDR2 are KGHSH and LQKENI. V gave up 4 bases and J gave up 10 bases, with 17 bases separating them. CDR3 DNA sequence: TGTGCCAGCTCACTGAACCGACTCGTACGGGAGCAGTTCTTC. Protein product: CASSLNRLVREQFF.

The V call is TRBV4-2, the J call TRBJ1-4; possible D gene TRBD1, 5 bases. The germline V and J ends were trimmed by 5 bases and 1 base, with 11 bases remaining between them. In germline, CDR1 is LGHNA, CDR2 YNFKEQ. This CDR3 region has 15 residues. CDR3 protein: CASSGRRGTNEKLFF. Here the CDR3 DNA reads TGTGCCAGCAGCGGAAGAAGGGGAACTAATGAAAAACTGTTTTTT.

V and J are TRBV29-1 and TRBJ1-1, with no clear D. The CDR3 is 14 residues long. Trimming stripped 0 bases from V and 1 base from J, with 9 bases between. Germline values: CDR1 SQVTM, CDR2 ANQGSEA. CDR3 nucleotide sequence: TGCAGCGTTGAAGAACCGCAGTCGAACACTGAAGCTTTCTTT. Translated: CSVEEPQSNTEAFF.

The chain is built from TRBV3-1 (or the pseudogene TRBV3-2) and TRBJ1-2; tentative D call: TRBD1 (5 bases). In germline, CDR1 is LGHDT, CDR2 YNNKEL (reference sequence). V shed 0 bases and J shed 8 bases, with 10 bases lying between them. The CDR3 loop spans 13 amino acids. DNA of the CDR3: TGTGCCAGCAGCCAAGAACCGCAGGGAGGCTACACCTTC. This translates into CASSQEPQGGYTF.

The J gene is TRBJ2-7, the V gene TRBV6-5; the D gene is possibly TRBD2 (5 bases). Germline CDR1 reads MNHEY; CDR2 reads SVGAGI. This CDR3 has 15 residues. The germline V and J ends were trimmed by 0 bases and 3 bases, with 12 bases remaining between them. This chain's CDR3 is CASSYSRGNNYEQYF. In nucleotides, the CDR3 is TGTGCCAGCAGTTACTCCCGGGGTAATAACTACGAGCAGTACTTC.

The chain combines TRBV3-1 (or the pseudogene TRBV3-2) with TRBJ1-1; no definite D call. Germline CDR1 LGHDT, CDR2 YNNKEL (reference sequence). Trimming shortened V by 1 base and J by 0 bases, and 3 bases separated the two germline ends. This CDR3 comprises 13 residues. CDR3 sequence reads: CASSQGVNTEAFF. CDR3 nucleotides: TGTGCCAGCAGCCAAGGAGTGAACACTGAAGCTTTCTTT.

The chain is built from TRBV6-5 and TRBJ2-6; the D gene is possibly TRBD2 (5 bases). From germline, CDR1 is MNHEY and CDR2 SVGAGI. V was cut by 0 bases and J by 1 base, with 7 bases left in between. The CDR3 sequence is 16 residues long. Here the CDR3 DNA reads TGTGCCAGCAGTTACTCGGGCGGGTCTGGGGCCAACGTCCTGACTTTC. It is translated as CASSYSGGSGANVLTF.

This chain uses TRBV18 with TRBJ1-5, with D tentatively TRBD1 (6 bases). The CDR3 has 14 residues. The V gene lost 2 bases and the J gene lost 7 bases, with 12 bases spanning the gap. Germline CDR1 is KGHSH and CDR2 is LQKENI. The CDR3 protein is CASSPSTGKQPQHF. CDR3 DNA: TGTGCCAGCTCACCAAGTACAGGGAAGCAGCCCCAGCATTTT.

J is TRBJ2-3 and V is TRBV2; D may be TRBD1 (6 bases). The CDR3 covers 13 residues. Germline lookup yields CDR1 SNHLY and CDR2 FYNNEI. V gave up 8 bases and J gave up 5 bases, with 14 bases separating them. CDR3 protein: CASGGRGIDTQYF. The CDR3 DNA reads TGTGCCAGCGGCGGCAGGGGAATAGATACGCAGTATTTT.

The chain is built from TRBV19 and TRBJ2-3, with D possibly TRBD1 on 7 matching bases. This CDR3 has 14 amino acids. V was shortened by 7 bases and J by 1 base, with 12 bases between the two germline ends. Germline loops: CDR1 LNHDA, CDR2 SQIVND (reference sequence). CDR3 coding DNA: TGTGCCAGTAAGGAGGGGACAGGCACAGATACGCAGTATTTT. It is translated as CASKEGTGTDTQYF.

The rearrangement joins TRBV19 to TRBJ2-2; 7 bases line up with TRBD1. Germline CDR1 LNHDA, CDR2 SQIVND (reference sequence). J was trimmed by 0 bases and V by 7 bases; bases with no gene match: 5. This CDR3 contains 15 residues. CDR3 in amino acids: CASKTQGPNTGELFF. The CDR3 coding sequence is TGTGCCAGTAAGACACAGGGGCCGAACACCGGGGAGCTGTTTTTT.

The chain links TRBV5-4 to TRBJ1-1; 12 positions match TRBD1. V was clipped by 5 bases and J by 5 bases; unmatched bases: 13. Germline V gene data show CDR1 as SGHNT and CDR2 as YYREEE (reference sequence). This CDR3 contains 17 residues. CDR3 DNA sequence: TGTGCCAGCAGTCCCCCGGGACAGGGGGCCATCGGGACTGAAGCTTTCTTT. This gives the protein CASSPPGQGAIGTEAFF. Looking up the rest from reference TRBV5-4 and TRBJ1-1 gives the full variable domain: ETGVTQSPTHLIKTRGQQVTLRCSSQSGHNTVSWYQQALGQGPQFIFQYYREEENGRGNFPPRFSGLQFPNYSSELNVNALELDDSALYLCASSPPGQGAIGTEAFFGQGTRLTVV.

This chain links TRBV19 with TRBJ1-1; D gene unclear. This CDR3 region has 15 residues. The V and J ends lost 2 bases and 3 bases respectively, with 13 bases between them. The germline CDR1 and CDR2 sequences are LNHDA and SQIVND (reference sequence). DNA for the CDR3: TGTGCCAGTAGTATAACCCGAGAGACTGACACTGAAGCTTTCTTT. It yields the protein CASSITRETDTEAFF. Complete variable domain (other parts from reference TRBV19 and TRBJ1-1): DGGITQSPKYLFRKEGQNVTLSCEQNLNHDAMYWYRQDPGQGLRLIYYSQIVNDFQKGDIAEGYSVSREKKESFPLTVTSAQKNPTAFYLCASSITRETDTEAFFGQGTRLTVV.

This clone came up once. The genes are TRBV12-5 and TRBJ1-5, with unresolved D. V was clipped by 4 bases and J by 4 bases, with 8 bases between them. Germline assignment: CDR1 LGHNT and CDR2 FRNRAP. The CDR3 has 13 residues. The CDR3 DNA reads as TGTGCTAGTGGTTCGGGTCTTAATCAGCCCCAGCATTTT. It yields the protein CASGSGLNQPQHF. The variable domain in full, with the rest retrieved from reference TRBV12-5 and TRBJ1-5, is DARVTQTPRHKVTEMGQEVTMRCQPILGHNTVFWYRQTMMQGLELLAYFRNRAPLDDSGMPKDRFSAEMPDATLATLKIQPSEPRDSAVYFCASGSGLNQPQHFGDGTRLSIL.

The chain couples TRBV7-8 to TRBJ1-3; D is perhaps TRBD1 (5 bases). Germline V gives CDR1 SGHVS, CDR2 FQNEAQ. V was trimmed by 1 base and J by 8 bases, leaving 15 bases between them. There are 15 residues in the CDR3. The CDR3 is CASSLGPAGRDTIYF. The CDR3 region has the DNA TGTGCCAGCAGCTTAGGACCGGCAGGGCGAGACACCATATATTTT.

The chain carries TRBV2 and TRBJ1-2; TRBD1 might be the D (6 bases). The germline V and J ends were trimmed by 1 base and 5 bases, with 11 bases remaining between them. Germline loops: CDR1 SNHLY, CDR2 FYNNEI. This CDR3 is 14 amino acids long. Here the CDR3 DNA reads TGTGCCAGCAGTGAAGACAGGGATCCTTATGGCTACACCTTC. The encoded protein is CASSEDRDPYGYTF.

The gene calls are TRBV7-7 and TRBJ1-4, with D possibly being TRBD1 (6 bases). V lost 5 bases, J lost 3 bases, and 13 bases lay in between. Germline values: CDR1 SSHAT, CDR2 FNYEAQ (reference sequence). CDR3 length equals 15 residues. This chain's CDR3 is CASSPGTLSNEKLFF. For the CDR3, the DNA is TGTGCCAGCAGCCCCGGGACACTTTCTAATGAAAAACTGTTTTTT.

The chain has TRBV4-1 and TRBJ1-1; 9 nucleotides agree with TRBD1. The CDR3 totals 16 residues. V gave up 0 bases and J gave up 4 bases; unmatched junction bases: 6. From germline, CDR1 is MGHRA and CDR2 YSYEKL. CDR3 sequence: CASSQEQGARGTEAFF. The CDR3 coding sequence is TGCGCCAGCAGCCAAGAACAGGGGGCCCGGGGCACTGAAGCTTTCTTT.

This sequence joins TRBV6-5 and TRBJ1-2, with D unresolved. Per germline, CDR1 MNHEY and CDR2 SVGAGI. This CDR3 comprises 15 residues. Trimming shortened V by 6 bases and J by 4 bases, and 18 bases separated the two germline ends. CDR3 in amino acids: CASRYPGVISYGYTF. CDR3 in DNA: TGTGCCAGCAGGTATCCCGGGGTAATTTCCTATGGCTACACCTTC.

The J gene is TRBJ1-1, the V gene TRBV5-4, with D possibly TRBD1 on 5 matching bases. This CDR3 region has 16 residues. V was cut by 5 bases and J by 6 bases, with 23 bases left in between. Germline V gene sequence: CDR1 SGHNT, CDR2 YYREEE (reference sequence). Here the CDR3 reads CASSPTGRGVMAEAFF. CDR3 DNA sequence: TGTGCCAGCAGTCCTACGGGGCGGGGGGTAATGGCTGAAGCTTTCTTT.

There are a few counts of this clone. The genes are TRBV3-1 (or the pseudogene TRBV3-2) and TRBJ1-3, with 8 bases matching TRBD1. The germline CDR1 and CDR2 sequences are LGHDT and YNNKEL (reference sequence). Losses at the gene ends were 4 bases for V and 3 bases for J; bases not matched to a gene: 8. This CDR3 is 16 amino acids long. The CDR3 sequence: CASSPQWTGYGNTIYF. The CDR3 DNA reads as TGTGCCAGCAGCCCCCAATGGACAGGGTATGGAAACACCATATATTTT.

The rearrangement links TRBV4-2 to TRBJ2-2; no clear D. The CDR3 length is 14 residues. Looked up from germline, CDR1 is LGHNA and CDR2 is YNFKEQ. Trimming shortened V by 0 bases and J by 3 bases, and 5 bases separated the two germline ends. In DNA form, the CDR3 reads TGTGCCAGCAGCCAAGATCGGGACACCGGGGAGCTGTTTTTT. This translates into CASSQDRDTGELFF.